This TCR beta chain was profiled in a study of shared clonotypes between healthy human individuals (dated by TCRdb to 2019 to 2021). Regarding the study in general: The cohort included a few men and a couple of women between 18 and 49 years of age. For each donor, CD4 naive and CD4 memory were each given three plates, CD8 naive was given two plates, and CD8 memory was given one plate. Blood TCR repertoires of roughly five healthy adults were deeply sequenced to estimate repertoire size and the extent of clonotype sharing between individuals. Different laboratories and diverse techniques were used to prepare libraries and sequence TCR repertoires, to increase sequencing depth and limit assay-specific biases. Leukapheresis yielded between about 0.8 and 8.9 billion PBMCs per donor. The paper's findings and limits, for the study overall: Across four donors, roughly 5.4% of naive CD4, roughly 3.3% of naive CD8, 2.3% of memory CD4, and approximately 0.4% of memory CD8 clonotypes were shared. Pairwise subsampling led to the expectation that sequencing depth would affect the degree of clonotype sharing among donors. Rarefaction of sorted-subset datasets indicated incomplete sequencing despite the large sequencing depth. Naive subsets generally had larger estimated clonotype richness than memory subsets did. Sampling was restricted to blood, and TCR repertoires in tissue are likely to differ from TCR repertoires in blood. Clonotypes shared by all four sorted-subset donors showed higher generation probabilities than non-shared clonotypes. Because the study included a small number of donors, the genetic and exposure-history diversity represented was limited.

On this clone: The clone's antigen remains unknown. Base qualities are not at hand, and no much larger clone is one base apart.

CD8 naive samples consisted of CD45RO-negative cells that were positively selected for CCR7, yielding a CD45RA+CCR7+ population without TemRA cells. Donors were healthy HIV-negative adults with no recently reported acute infections or vaccinations. Every donor was a Caucasian adult residing in Nashville, Tennessee, USA. After blood collection by leukapheresis, PBMCs were isolated using Ficoll-Histopaque density gradient centrifugation and then cryopreserved in the vapor phase of liquid nitrogen. Analytical flow cytometry was used to check the purity and quantity of each magnetically sorted T cell population. From each sorted fraction, genomic DNA was isolated and quantified by UV absorbance on a Nanodrop 2000c. Taken from cysteine to phenylalanine, the CDR3 has 13 residues. Here the CDR3 DNA is all that survives: 39 bases in frame from base 1. Trimming at the junction amounts to 3 bases on V and 7 bases on J, and the germline ends lie 12 bases apart. CDR1 and CDR2 are read off the germline V gene (reference sequence) as PRHDT and FYEKMQ.

Using the deep immunoSEQ assay, multiplex PCR amplified TCR CDR3 regions from genomic DNA. Genomic DNA extracted from each cell subset was distributed evenly over all wells of several immunoSEQ 96-well plates, and each plate served as one replicate. Each replicate PCR for sorted subsets received about 180 ng genomic DNA, equal to 28,000 or so T cell genomes. The purified libraries were quantified using a Qubit 3.0 fluorometer, sized with a Bioanalyzer 2100, and then quantified again using the KAPA Library Quantification kit. Each immunoSEQ 96-well plate was sequenced on its own single-read 150-cycle Illumina NextSeq 550 flow cell. The source study handled its data this way. Because the immunoSEQ output included only junctional sequences and no quality scores, the filtering could not be the same as the filtering used for full-length reads. To assign V/J genes and CDR3, sequences were annotated using PyIR, a Python wrapper for IgBLAST v1.9, with IMGT germline references. Any read was removed if the V/J assignment was weak (E-value above 1e-6), the CDR3 was missing, or the read contained stop codons, out-of-frame junctions, or ambiguous translated residues. V3J clonotypes were defined by identical inferred V gene, J gene, and CDR3 amino acid sequence. The percentage overlap between two repertoires was calculated by dividing the number of shared unique clonotypes by the size of the smaller repertoire. RTK rarefaction, the Chao1 estimator, and Recon v2.1 estimates of unobserved clonotypes were used to assess repertoire richness. OLGA was used to compute generation probabilities for all TCRbeta clonotypes that the gDNA method yielded from a few donors. TCRdb carries this immuneACCESS record with in-frame sequences only. Its versions omit some clonotypes, under half of them owing to an unresolved V gene in the studies checked, with the rest unexplained. That table is the source of V, J and clone size, and D and trimming were worked out from the DNA. Present in this sample are around 550,000 clones, roughly 95% of which were seen just once. The top ten constitute over 0.09% of the sample.

The receptor's source is a woman aged 25 to 39 in good health. The sequenced sample was naive CD8+ T cells sorted from blood. The cell subset or site label for this specimen denotes: CD45RA+CCR7+. The chain uses TRBV13 and TRBJ2-5; 7 matching bases give a weak D call of TRBD2. The CDR3 reads as follows: CASSFGGGGTQYF. The sequenced DNA: TGTGCCAGCAGCTTCGGGGGAGGGGGGACCCAGTACTTC.